Detailed here is one T cell receptor (beta chain). Antigen: not known. Germline V gives CDR1 MNHNS, CDR2 SASEGT. The ends lost 5 bases at V and 6 bases at J; junction bases unmatched: 11. The CDR3 is 15 residues long. The sample comes from a study of response to subunit inactivated influenza vaccine. TCRdb recomputed calls from the RT-PCR reads with MiXCR, one row per CDR3 protein. Here the sample spans fewer than 600,000 distinct CDR3 sequences, approximately 7.7% being singletons. Findings and caveats of the study: After each seasonal influenza vaccination, few new T cells are recruited, the authors suggested.

The chain links TRBV6-1 to TRBJ2-7, with 9 bases fitting TRBD1. The TCR originated in a man aged 45 to 70 who received an inactivated influenza vaccine. The sequences come from PBMCs from blood, collected about 23 months after vaccination. The CDR3 nucleotides are TGTGCCAGCAGTCAGACCGGGACAGGGAGTAGCGAGCAGTACTTC. It encodes CASSQTGTGSSEQYF.